Included here is one TCR beta chain sequence, with context. This specimen comes from a study of shared clonotypes between healthy human individuals. Germline V CDR1 and CDR2: SGDLS, YYNGEE. Trimming left V 7 bases short and J 5 bases short, with 21 bases between. The CDR3 sequence is 15 residues long. Only in-frame clones appear in the TCRdb table, and some are missing; sequencing was by immunoSEQ multiplex PCR. The sample consists of 2 million to 2.5 million clones, 95% of them appearing once. The chain has TRBV9 and TRBJ2-5; the D gene is possibly TRBD2 (7 bases). The sample comprised naive CD4+ T cells sorted from blood. The subset here: CD45RA+ positively selected. The TCR originated in a man aged 18 to 35 in good health. The CDR3 coding sequence is TGTGCCAGCTCGAGGGGGGGCTCAGGGGCGGAGACCCAGTACTTC. It is translated as CASSRGGSGAETQYF.